These 32 T cell receptor beta chains originate from one sample sequenced in a study of beta chain features in type 1 diabetes. The isolated RNA, all of it, was reverse transcribed, so expressed TCRB transcripts were what got sequenced. Using immunoSEQ multiplex PCR, the repertoire was profiled, and TCRdb retains in-frame clones only, with some absent. The sample lists 150,000 to 160,000 clones; around 10% were seen once. The specimen was central memory CD4+ T cells from blood. The receptors originated from a man aged 18-30 years in good health.

This clone has a handful of counts. The V gene is TRBV7-2, the J gene TRBJ2-5; D perhaps matches TRBD1 (5 bases). Germline loops: CDR1 SGHTA, CDR2 FQGNSA. The CDR3 spans 14 residues. V was cut by 0 bases and J by 6 bases, with 11 bases left in between. Here the CDR3 reads CASSLAYKGQTQYF. In DNA form, the CDR3 reads TGTGCCAGCAGCTTAGCCTACAAGGGGCAGACCCAGTACTTC.

Worth noting for this clone: The identical CDR3 is also encoded by other nucleotide sequences in the sample. The rearrangement uses TRBV9 and TRBJ2-6, with 8 nucleotides matching TRBD1. This CDR3 has 17 residues. J was trimmed by 0 bases and V by 5 bases; bases with no gene match: 7. The germline gives CDR1 SGDLS, CDR2 YYNGEE. CDR3 sequence (DNA): TGTGCCAGCAGGGCTGACAGGGGCTCCTCTGGGGCCAACGTCCTGACTTTC. Amino acid sequence: CASRADRGSSGANVLTF.

J is TRBJ2-5 and V is TRBV7-3; 14 bases are shared with TRBD2. The V segment lost 4 bases and the J segment 5 bases; nucleotides outside the gene matches: 6. The CDR3 contains 16 residues. The germline gives CDR1 SGHTA, CDR2 FQGTGA. This CDR3 is CASSSGLAGVRETQYF. The CDR3 region has the DNA TGTGCCAGCAGCTCGGGACTAGCGGGGGTCAGGGAGACCCAGTACTTC.

There are a few counts of this clone. The chain joins TRBV7-9 to TRBJ2-1; 7 bases line up with TRBD2. The V gene's germline CDR1 is SEHNR and CDR2 FQNEAQ (reference sequence). The CDR3 consists of 15 residues. V was clipped by 1 base and J by 9 bases; unmatched bases: 9. The CDR3 DNA reads TGTGCCAGCAGCTTAGGTGGGGAGGGGTTCCGTGAGCAGTTCTTC. The encoded protein is CASSLGGEGFREQFF.

This clone has a handful of counts. The rearrangement joins TRBV6-5 to TRBJ2-1; D remains ambiguous. This CDR3 has 14 amino acids. Trimming took off 2 bases at V and 5 bases at J, with 10 bases between the two ends. Germline-derived CDR1 and CDR2 are MNHEY and SVGAGI. CDR3 in DNA: TGTGCCAGCAGTTACGGCAGTCAGCACAATGAGCAGTTCTTC. As protein: CASSYGSQHNEQFF.

This chain uses TRBV29-1 with TRBJ1-2; D gene unclear. With 4 bases removed from V and 7 bases from J, the gap between germline ends came to 10 bases. Germline lookup yields CDR1 SQVTM and CDR2 ANQGSEA. The CDR3 spans 11 residues. CDR3 protein: CSVAVSSGYTF. DNA of the CDR3: TGCAGCGTTGCCGTCTCAAGTGGCTACACCTTC. The entire variable domain, with the rest obtained from reference TRBV29-1 and TRBJ1-2, is as follows: SAVISQKPSRDICQRGTSLTIQCQVDSQVTMMFWYRQQPGQSLTLIATANQGSEATYESGFVIDKFPISRPNLTFSTLTVSNMSPEDSSIYLCSVAVSSGYTFGSGTRLTVV.

In its sample, this clone was seen a few times. The rearrangement links TRBV13 to TRBJ1-2, with D tentatively TRBD1 (5 bases). CDR3 length: 14 residues. Germline V CDR1 and CDR2: PRHDT, FYEKMQ (reference sequence). The V end lost 5 bases, the J end lost 3 bases, and 13 bases lay between the germline ends. The CDR3 coding sequence is TGTGCCAGCAGCCGAGGGGACGGATACTATGGCTACACCTTC. This gives the protein CASSRGDGYYGYTF.

This clone showed up just a few times. This sample includes further DNA sequences coding for the same CDR3. This chain joins TRBV29-1 and TRBJ2-7; TRBD2 aligns across 7 bases. The germline V gene has CDR1 SQVTM and CDR2 ANQGSEA. The length of the CDR3 is 13 residues. J was trimmed by 5 bases and V by 4 bases; bases with no gene match: 8. The chain's CDR3 is CSVGGREAHEQYF. The CDR3 DNA is TGCAGCGTTGGGGGGAGGGAGGCCCACGAGCAGTACTTC.

This clone was found a few times. The chain links TRBV4-1 to TRBJ2-5; D may be TRBD2 (6 bases). Germline V gene data show CDR1 as MGHRA and CDR2 as YSYEKL. The V end was cut by 8 bases, the J end by 4 bases, with 17 bases between. CDR3 length: 14 residues. The CDR3 DNA follows: TGCGCCAGCCAGAAAGTGGGTAGCGGAGAGACCCAGTACTTC. This translates into CASQKVGSGETQYF.

The chain combines TRBV14 with TRBJ2-2, with D perhaps given as TRBD1 or TRBD2 (5 bases each). In germline, CDR1 is SGHDN, CDR2 FVKESK. V lost 4 bases to trimming and J lost 3 bases, with 9 bases between them. This CDR3 is built from 14 residues. This CDR3 is CASSRDGYTGELFF. CDR3 coding DNA: TGTGCCAGCAGCCGGGACGGCTACACCGGGGAGCTGTTTTTT.

This clone was seen a handful of times. V usage is TRBV4-2 and J usage is TRBJ2-7; D may be TRBD1 (5 bases). Trimming pared 2 bases from V and 4 bases from J, leaving 15 bases between. The germline V gene has CDR1 LGHNA and CDR2 YNFKEQ. CDR3 length equals 15 residues. The CDR3 region has the DNA TGTGCCAGCAGCCAAAAACAGGAGATAGGGTACGAGCAGTACTTC. Translation: CASSQKQEIGYEQYF.

The V gene is TRBV10-3, the J gene TRBJ1-2; no firm D call. CDR1 is ENHRY and CDR2 is SYGVKD in the germline V gene. The CDR3 consists of 14 residues. V was trimmed by 4 bases and J by 3 bases, leaving 12 bases between them. CDR3 residues: CAISVGGRDYGYTF. In DNA, the CDR3 is TGTGCCATCAGTGTCGGAGGTAGGGACTATGGCTACACCTTC.

This clone was seen more than once but under ten times. Distinct nucleotide sequences in the sample also encode this CDR3. The chain recombines TRBV18 with TRBJ2-5; D is unclear. Germline loops: CDR1 KGHSH, CDR2 LQKENI. Deletions cut 6 bases from V and 3 bases from J, with 5 bases between. This CDR3 region has 11 residues. CDR3 in amino acids: CASSPEETQYF. The DNA for the CDR3 is TGTGCCAGCTCGCCCGAAGAGACCCAGTACTTC.

The rearrangement uses TRBV15 and TRBJ2-3, with 7 nucleotides matching TRBD1. Germline V gives CDR1 LNHNV, CDR2 YYDKDF (reference sequence). The CDR3 extends over 15 amino acids. Unmatched junction bases numbered 7, after V lost 5 bases and J lost 2 bases. The CDR3 DNA sequence: TGTGCCACCAGCCCGGGACAGCTGTCCACAGATACGCAGTATTTT. Amino acids: CATSPGQLSTDTQYF.

This clone was counted a few times. The CDR3 here is CSVETAGLGETQYF. CDR3 coding DNA: TGCAGCGTTGAGACGGCAGGGCTCGGGGAGACCCAGTACTTC. The J gene is TRBJ2-5, the V gene TRBV29-1; a possible D gene is TRBD1 (5 bases). The V end was cut by 3 bases, the J end by 5 bases, with 16 bases between. Germline CDR1 SQVTM, CDR2 ANQGSEA. The CDR3 consists of 14 residues.

This chain connects TRBV11-2 to TRBJ2-1; 11 bases align to TRBD2. J was trimmed by 1 base and V by 1 base; bases with no gene match: 9. The CDR3 runs 19 residues. Germline values: CDR1 SGHAT, CDR2 FQNNGV. The CDR3 DNA follows: TGTGCCAGCAGCTTAGGACACCGCCGGACTAGCGGGTCCTACAATGAGCAGTTCTTC. It yields the protein CASSLGHRRTSGSYNEQFF.

The rearrangement joins TRBV7-2 to TRBJ1-5; 7 nucleotides agree with TRBD1. Trimming at V came to 4 bases and at J to 6 bases, leaving 6 bases not matched to a gene. The germline CDR1 and CDR2 sequences are SGHTA and FQGNSA. This CDR3 has 14 residues. CDR3 nucleotides: TGTGCCAGCAGCTCGCCAGGGGGGGCTCAGCCCCAGCATTTT. Translation: CASSSPGGAQPQHF.

The CDR3, as DNA: TGTGCCAGCAGCTCCCGACCACGAGGGCAGACCTACAATGAGCAGTTCTTC. Protein product: CASSSRPRGQTYNEQFF. The V call is TRBV7-6, the J call TRBJ2-1, with a tentative D call TRBD2 (5 bases). This CDR3 region has 17 residues. Germline-derived CDR1 and CDR2 are SGHVS and FNYEAQ. V was trimmed by 4 bases and J by 2 bases, leaving 18 bases between them.

There are a few counts of this clone. V gene TRBV9 combines with J gene TRBJ2-5, with 7 bases aligning to TRBD2. The CDR3 is made up of 16 amino acids. Unmatched junction bases numbered 10, after V lost 4 bases and J lost 1 base. CDR1 is SGDLS and CDR2 is YYNGEE in the germline V gene. The CDR3 DNA reads as TGTGCCAGCAGCTTATCCCAGACTAGCAGCCAAGAGACCCAGTACTTC. It is translated as CASSLSQTSSQETQYF.

Only a few counts were recorded for this clone. The genes are TRBV5-1 and TRBJ2-3; 11 bases agree with TRBD2. After removal of 2 bases from V and 2 bases from J, the junction contained 4 bases not matched to a gene. The CDR3 is 16 amino acids. The V gene's germline CDR1 is SGHRS and CDR2 YFSETQ. The CDR3 protein is CASSFRLAGPTDTQYF. CDR3 bases: TGCGCCAGCAGCTTCAGACTAGCGGGGCCCACAGATACGCAGTATTTT. Drawing the rest from reference TRBV5-1 and TRBJ2-3, the complete variable domain is KAGVTQTPRYLIKTRGQQVTLSCSPISGHRSVSWYQQTPGQGLQFLFEYFSETQRNKGNFPGRFSGRQFSNSRSEMNVSTLELGDSALYLCASSFRLAGPTDTQYFGPGTRLTVL.

V and J are TRBV7-6 and TRBJ2-7; D is perhaps TRBD1 (5 bases). V was trimmed by 5 bases and J by 7 bases, leaving 18 bases between them. CDR1 and CDR2 (germline): SGHVS, FNYEAQ. This CDR3 has 14 residues. The CDR3 loop reads CASSGDSAAGEQYF. Here the CDR3 DNA reads TGTGCCAGCAGCGGAGACAGCGCTGCAGGGGAGCAGTACTTC.

This clone was observed a few times. V is TRBV25-1 and J is TRBJ2-7, with D possibly TRBD1 on 5 matching bases. This CDR3 comprises 13 residues. Germline CDR1 reads MGHDK; CDR2 reads SYGVNS. Trimming shortened V by 4 bases and J by 4 bases, and 11 bases separated the two germline ends. As DNA, the CDR3 is TGTGCCAGCAGTGCCTCAGGGCTTTACGAGCAGTACTTC. Translating it yields CASSASGLYEQYF.

J is TRBJ2-3 and V is TRBV7-7; no firm D call. Germline-derived CDR1 and CDR2 are SSHAT and FNYEAQ (reference sequence). V was clipped by 2 bases and J by 0 bases, with 6 bases between them. This CDR3 comprises 14 residues. The CDR3 sequence is CASSLRVSTDTQYF. The CDR3 bases are TGTGCCAGCAGCTTACGGGTTAGCACAGATACGCAGTATTTT.

The rearrangement uses TRBV29-1 and TRBJ1-5; 7 nucleotides match TRBD1. CDR1 and CDR2 (germline): SQVTM, ANQGSEA. The CDR3 length is 17 residues. Germline trimming cut 4 bases from V and 2 bases from J; bases unmatched to any gene: 14. The DNA for the CDR3 is TGCAGCGTTGGGACAGGCAGACTTAAGTTTGGCAATCAGCCCCAGCATTTT. This translates into CSVGTGRLKFGNQPQHF.

The sample holds a few counts of this clone. This sequence joins TRBV14 and TRBJ2-3; possibly TRBD1 for D (6 bases). CDR1 and CDR2 from the germline V gene are SGHDN and FVKESK. The CDR3 has 13 amino acids. V was cut by 6 bases and J by 1 base, with 8 bases left in between. In DNA, the CDR3 is TGTGCCAGCAGAAACAGGGGCACAGATACGCAGTATTTT. Amino acid sequence: CASRNRGTDTQYF.

The chain joins TRBV7-2 to TRBJ1-2, with D perhaps matching TRBD1 (6 bases). Germline lookup yields CDR1 SGHTA and CDR2 FQGNSA. The V gene lost 2 bases and the J gene lost 2 bases, with 15 bases spanning the gap. CDR3 length: 16 amino acids. For the CDR3, the DNA is TGTGCCAGCAGCTTATTGCCGGACAGCGGAAACTATGGCTACACCTTC. Translated, it gives CASSLLPDSGNYGYTF.

This clone was counted between two and nine times. The chain has TRBV10-3 and TRBJ1-5; D uncertain. This CDR3 is 13 amino acids long. Germline assignment: CDR1 ENHRY and CDR2 SYGVKD. Trimming shortened V by 6 bases and J by 11 bases, and 17 bases separated the two germline ends. CDR3 region: CAISPNKAGAQHF. CDR3 sequence (DNA): TGTGCCATCAGCCCTAATAAGGCCGGGGCCCAGCATTTT.

This clone was counted only a few times. This chain connects TRBV4-3 to TRBJ1-4; D is perhaps TRBD1 (5 bases). The germline V gene encodes CDR1 LGHNA and CDR2 YSLEER. The V end lost 1 base, the J end lost 8 bases, and 14 bases lay between the germline ends. The CDR3 runs to 15 residues. The CDR3 sequence is CASSQAQGFSEKLFF. The CDR3 DNA sequence: TGCGCCAGCAGCCAAGCGCAGGGTTTCTCGGAAAAACTGTTTTTT.

This clone has just a few counts. V gene TRBV11-2 combines with J gene TRBJ2-6; weak D call: TRBD1 (5 bases). This CDR3 spans 17 amino acids. V was shortened by 2 bases and J by 2 bases, with 13 bases between the two germline ends. Germline V gene data show CDR1 as SGHAT and CDR2 as FQNNGV. The CDR3 loop reads CASSLQHRLAGANVLTF. The CDR3 nucleotides read TGTGCCAGCAGCTTACAGCACAGGCTTGCTGGGGCCAACGTCCTGACTTTC.

This clone has only a few counts. This rearrangement joins TRBV25-1 to TRBJ2-7, with 7 bases lining up with TRBD2. The germline V gene has CDR1 MGHDK and CDR2 SYGVNS. V gave up 8 bases and J gave up 1 base; unmatched junction bases: 8. The CDR3 is 14 residues long. For the CDR3, the DNA is TGTGCCAGCTCCCCAGCGGGACCTTCCTACGAGCAGTACTTC. This codes for CASSPAGPSYEQYF.

This clone was found a few times. J is TRBJ1-3 and V is TRBV30; D ambiguous. Trimming cost V 5 bases and J 0 bases, with 2 bases left between them. Germline CDR1 GTSNPN, CDR2 SVGIG (reference sequence). This CDR3 contains 11 residues. CDR3 protein: CAWGSGNTIYF. The CDR3 DNA is TGTGCCTGGGGCTCTGGAAACACCATATATTTT.

This chain joins TRBV6-4 and TRBJ1-1; TRBD1 might be the D (6 bases). The CDR3 covers 13 residues. The V end was cut by 4 bases, the J end by 1 base, with 7 bases between. CDR1 and CDR2 (germline): MRHNA, SNTAGT. The CDR3 is CASSVGQNTEAFF. The DNA of the CDR3 is TGTGCCAGCAGTGTGGGACAGAACACTGAAGCTTTCTTT.